The TCR beta chain under discussion was sequenced for a study of T cells in Graves' hyperthyroidism and ophthalmopathy. The CDR3 regions of TCR beta were amplified from RNA transcripts. The HTBI primer set was used in a first-round RT-PCR of the TCR CDR3. Using its own MiXCR run on the multiplex PCR reads, TCRdb lists one record per CDR3 protein. The sample holds 300,000 to 400,000 distinct CDR3 sequences, around 23% seen once. If no ophthalmopathy progression occurred within 18 months, Graves' hyperthyroidism was stable. Among the patients, aged 18 to 65, hyperthyroidism was newly diagnosed and had lasted under 2 months. Uncontrolled infection, other autoimmune disease, pregnancy or lactation led to exclusion. CDR3 length: 14 amino acids. Germline V gene sequence: CDR1 MDHEN, CDR2 SYDVKM. V gave up 5 bases and J gave up 4 bases, with 14 bases separating them.

The specimen sequenced was blood. This clonotype originated in a woman in her fifties or sixties with Graves' hyperthyroidism. The V and J genes are TRBV28 and TRBJ1-2, with D uncertain. The CDR3 spells CASSPRPNLYGYTF. CDR3 coding DNA: TGTGCCAGCAGTCCCAGACCGAATCTCTATGGCTACACCTTC.